Following are 32 T cell receptor beta chains from one sample sequenced in a study of molecular identifiers for immune sequencing clone quantification. Using its own MiXCR run on the PCR reads, TCRdb lists one record per CDR3 protein. There are under 650,000 distinct CDR3 sequences in the sample; about 20% occur only once, and roughly 0.9% lies in the top ten. Sample: naive CD8+ T cells from blood, with Jurkat cell RNA spiked in. Regarding subset: FACS-sorted CD8+CD4-CCR7+CD45RA+ naive T cells. These receptors were obtained from a human donor in good health. Some libraries in this study had Jurkat cell RNA spiked in.

This clonotype has a single count. Given a much more abundant clone one base away, this may be a read error. CDR3 nucleotide sequence: TGTGCCAGCAGTTACAGTCTAGCGGGAGCTGAGCAGTGCTTC. Translated, it gives CASSYSLAGAEQCF. The rearrangement joins TRBV6-2 or TRBV6-3 to TRBJ2-7, with 10 bases aligning to TRBD2. Per germline, CDR1 MNHEY and CDR2 SVGEGT. This CDR3 has 14 residues.

Of note for this clonotype: A junction boundary mismatches the germline segment, possibly from a read error. This chain joins TRBV19 and TRBJ1-2; possibly TRBD1 for D (6 bases). The CDR3 extends over 12 amino acids. Per germline, CDR1 LNHDA and CDR2 SQIVND (reference sequence). The CDR3 is CASSRGEFGCTF. The CDR3 nucleotides are TGTGCCAGCAGTAGGGGGGAGTTCGGCTGCACCTTC.

A remark on this clonotype: Possible read error: a much larger clone is one base away. The chain uses TRBV5-1 and TRBJ2-7; 8 positions match TRBD1. The length of the CDR3 is 16 residues. Germline V gene lookup returns CDR1 SGHRS and CDR2 YFSETQ. The CDR3 DNA reads TGCGCCAGCAGCTTGGACCGGACAGGGAGCTCCTACGAGCAGTGCTTC. It encodes CASSLDRTGSSYEQCF.

This clonotype has a count of ten or more. The chain employs TRBV6-6 and TRBJ1-6; no definite D call. CDR3 size: 13 residues. V was shortened by 6 bases and J by 10 bases, with 13 bases between the two germline ends. Germline CDR1 and CDR2: MNHNY and SVGAGI (reference sequence). The CDR3 reads CASSLPGMSPLHF. CDR3 sequence (DNA): TGTGCCAGCAGCCTTCCGGGGATGTCACCCCTCCACTTT.

J is TRBJ2-7 and V is TRBV7-9; 8 nucleotides line up with TRBD1. Trimming at V came to 5 bases and at J to 2 bases, leaving 11 bases not matched to a gene. Per germline, CDR1 SEHNR and CDR2 FQNEAQ (reference sequence). The CDR3 is 16 residues long. The DNA of the CDR3 is TGTGCCAGCAGCCAAACGCCCGGGACAGGCACCTACGAGCAGTACTTC. Its translation: CASSQTPGTGTYEQYF.

This clonotype was seen ten or more times. The rearrangement uses TRBV7-9 and TRBJ1-1; D might be TRBD1 (5 bases). Per the germline V gene, CDR1 is SEHNR and CDR2 is FQNEAQ (reference sequence). V lost 5 bases, J lost 4 bases, and 23 bases lay in between. This CDR3 spans 17 amino acids. The CDR3 DNA reads as TGTGCCAGCAGCCCGGACATAGTACTAAGCTTGGGCACTGAAGCTTTCTTT. Translated, it gives CASSPDIVLSLGTEAFF. Looking up the rest from reference TRBV7-9 and TRBJ1-1 gives the full variable domain: DTGVSQNPRHKITKRGQNVTFRCDPISEHNRLYWYRQTLGQGPEFLTYFQNEAQLEKSRLLSDRFSAERPKGSFSTLEIQRTEQGDSAMYLCASSPDIVLSLGTEAFFGQGTRLTVV.

On this clonotype: A read error may be the cause here, since a much bigger clone is one base away. V gene TRBV30 combines with J gene TRBJ2-3; a weak D match, TRBD1 (6 bases). The CDR3 extends over 14 amino acids. V was trimmed by 5 bases and J by 1 base, leaving 13 bases between them. Germline assignment: CDR1 GTSNPN and CDR2 SVGIG (reference sequence). This CDR3 reads CAWGQPIRTDTQYF. CDR3 sequence (DNA): TGTGCCTGGGGACAGCCTATTCGCACAGATACGCAGTATTTT. The full variable domain, with the rest looked up from reference TRBV30 and TRBJ2-3, is SQTIHQWPATLVQPVGSPLSLECTVEGTSNPNLYWYRQAAGRGLQLLFYSVGIGQISSEVPQNLSASRPQDRQFILSSKKLLLSDSGFYLCAWGQPIRTDTQYFGPGTRLTVL.

This clonotype was detected only a few times. The V and J genes are TRBV7-9 and TRBJ1-3; D call uncertain. V shed 4 bases and J shed 0 bases, with 10 bases lying between them. This CDR3 spans 15 amino acids. Germline CDR1 is SEHNR and CDR2 is FQNEAQ (reference sequence). The CDR3 spells CASSSMTLSGNTIYF. As DNA, the CDR3 is TGTGCCAGCAGCTCTATGACCCTCTCTGGAAACACCATATATTTT.

V usage is TRBV5-1 and J usage is TRBJ2-2, with unresolved D. The CDR3 runs to 14 residues. Germline CDR1 SGHRS, CDR2 YFSETQ. The V and J ends lost 2 bases and 4 bases respectively, with 9 bases between them. The CDR3 DNA follows: TGCGCCAGCAGCTTTTTTGACGGCACCGGGGAGCTGTTTTTT. Translating it yields CASSFFDGTGELFF.

V is TRBV19 and J is TRBJ2-1; weak D call: TRBD2 (6 bases). Per the germline V gene, CDR1 is LNHDA and CDR2 is SQIVND (reference sequence). The CDR3 spans 14 residues. V shed 6 bases and J shed 2 bases, with 11 bases lying between them. The CDR3 sequence is CASSGTSTYNEQFF. In DNA, the CDR3 is TGTGCCAGTAGCGGGACTTCCACCTACAATGAGCAGTTCTTC.

This clonotype came up a few times. V is TRBV9 and J is TRBJ2-7, with 11 positions matching TRBD2. Trimming cost V 3 bases and J 4 bases; bases outside gene matches: 9. This CDR3 is built from 16 residues. CDR1 and CDR2 (germline): SGDLS, YYNGEE. CDR3 sequence reads: CASSGGVTSGSYEQYF. The CDR3 DNA follows: TGTGCCAGCAGCGGAGGGGTTACTAGCGGGAGTTACGAGCAGTACTTC.

This clonotype was found many times. The V call is TRBV6-2 or TRBV6-3, the J call TRBJ2-5, with TRBD2 matching over 11 bases. Trimming at V came to 2 bases and at J to 5 bases, leaving 10 bases not matched to a gene. The CDR3 is made up of 17 amino acids. Germline assignment: CDR1 MNHEY and CDR2 SVGEGT. The CDR3 DNA follows: TGTGCCAGCAGTTACCTAGCGGGGGGACCCCCCAAGGAGACCCAGTACTTC. Its translation: CASSYLAGGPPKETQYF.

In this sample, this clonotype turned up many times. The chain combines TRBV20-1 with TRBJ2-7, with D maybe TRBD2 (6 bases). The CDR3 spans 15 residues. The germline V gene encodes CDR1 DFQATT and CDR2 SNEGSKA (reference sequence). Trimming removed 6 bases from V and 5 bases from J, with 23 bases in between. The CDR3, as DNA: TGCAGTGCCACGGTCGGGAGCCAGTGGTGGGACGAGCAGTACTTC. Its translation is CSATVGSQWWDEQYF.

There are a few counts of this clonotype. V gene TRBV4-1 combines with J gene TRBJ1-2, with 12 bases fitting TRBD1. CDR3 length: 15 residues. Losses at the gene ends were 4 bases for V and 3 bases for J; bases not matched to a gene: 3. In germline, CDR1 is MGHRA, CDR2 YSYEKL. CDR3 sequence reads: CASSPGTGGDYGYTF. The CDR3 coding sequence is TGCGCCAGCAGCCCCGGGACAGGGGGCGACTATGGCTACACCTTC.

The rearrangement uses TRBV27 and TRBJ2-7; tentatively, D is TRBD1 (5 bases). V lost 0 bases, J lost 6 bases, and 12 bases lay in between. CDR3 length: 14 residues. CDR1 is MNHEY, CDR2 SMNVEV, per germline (reference sequence). The CDR3 reads CASSLSAGNSEQYF. The DNA of the CDR3 is TGTGCCAGCAGTTTATCGGCAGGGAATAGCGAGCAGTACTTC.

This clonotype came up many times. This chain links TRBV12-3 or TRBV12-4 with TRBJ2-5; tentatively, D is TRBD2 (5 bases). V shed 2 bases and J shed 5 bases, with 12 bases lying between them. The CDR3 sequence is 14 residues long. The CDR3 loop reads CASSLLGVAETQYF. The CDR3 DNA sequence: TGTGCCAGCAGTTTACTCGGGGTCGCGGAGACCCAGTACTTC.

V gene TRBV7-6 combines with J gene TRBJ2-5; D is perhaps TRBD1 or TRBD2 (5 bases each). CDR3 length: 15 residues. The germline CDR1 and CDR2 sequences are SGHVS and FNYEAQ. Trimming shortened V by 1 base and J by 5 bases, and 14 bases separated the two germline ends. For the CDR3, the DNA is TGTGCCAGCAGCTTAGAGGGGCGGGTAAGCGAGACCCAGTACTTC. Translating gives CASSLEGRVSETQYF.

On this clonotype itself: One junction end does not reproduce the germline sequence, and a read error may be involved. V is TRBV30 and J is TRBJ2-7; 8 nucleotides agree with TRBD1. The CDR3 spans 13 residues. From germline, CDR1 is GTSNPN and CDR2 SVGIG (reference sequence). The DNA of the CDR3 is TGTGCCTGGAGTGTAGGACAGGGCTACAAGCAGTACTTC. Its translation: CAWSVGQGYKQYF.

Remarks on this clonotype: A much more abundant neighbour one base away suggests this may be a read error. The rearrangement joins TRBV7-9 to TRBJ1-1; perhaps TRBD1 as D (5 bases). The CDR3 has 14 residues. Trimming removed 1 base at V and 8 bases at J, with 14 bases between. Germline CDR1 SEHNR, CDR2 FQNEAQ (reference sequence). The CDR3 loop is CASSLEQEPWEAFF. The CDR3 coding sequence is TGTGCCAGCAGCTTAGAACAGGAGCCGTGGGAAGCTTTCTTT.

A remark on this clonotype: A much larger clone differs from this one at a single base, so this may be a read error. The V gene is TRBV20-1, the J gene TRBJ2-7; TRBD2 is a possible D gene (5 bases). V was pared by 3 bases and J by 4 bases, with 19 bases between. CDR1 is DFQATT, CDR2 SNEGSKA, per germline (reference sequence). This CDR3 has 15 amino acids. This CDR3 reads CSARSRERASYEQYF. The CDR3 DNA is TGCAGTGCTAGGAGTAGGGAGAGGGCCTCGTACGAGCAGTACTTC.

Notes on this clonotype: Compared with germline, one end of the junction differs, possibly owing to a read error. V gene TRBV6-2 or TRBV6-3 combines with J gene TRBJ2-2, with D possibly matching TRBD2 (5 bases). Germline values: CDR1 MNHEY, CDR2 SVGEGT. CDR3 size: 13 residues. The CDR3 loop is CASSYYGPGKLFF. The CDR3 bases are TGTGCCAGCAGTTACTATGGACCCGGGAAGCTGTTTTTT.

With respect to this clonotype: A much larger clone is a single base away; this may be a read error. The V and J genes are TRBV6-1 and TRBJ2-7; possibly TRBD2 for D (5 bases). CDR1 MNHNS and CDR2 SASEGT come from the germline V gene. This CDR3 contains 14 residues. Between the trimmed V and J ends, which lost 2 bases and 1 base, there was a span of 9 bases. CDR3 in DNA: TGTGCCAGCAGTGAACTCGACTATTCCTACGAGCAGTACTTC. Its protein product is CASSELDYSYEQYF.

This clonotype was picked up many times. The chain is built from TRBV20-1 and TRBJ2-7, with D tentatively TRBD2 (6 bases). The CDR3 contains 15 residues. CDR1 is DFQATT and CDR2 is SNEGSKA in the germline V gene (reference sequence). V was clipped by 4 bases and J by 5 bases, with 21 bases between them. The DNA of the CDR3 is TGCAGTGCTATACAATCGCGGGACCCGGACCACGAGCAGTACTTC. Translated, it gives CSAIQSRDPDHEQYF.

The V gene is TRBV11-2, the J gene TRBJ2-2; D remains ambiguous. Trimming cost V 4 bases and J 5 bases, with 8 bases left between them. This CDR3 contains 13 residues. CDR1 is SGHAT and CDR2 is FQNNGV in the germline V gene. The chain's CDR3 is CASSSETTGELFF. CDR3 nucleotide sequence: TGTGCCAGCAGCTCGGAGACTACCGGGGAGCTGTTTTTT.

The chain employs TRBV4-2 and TRBJ2-1; possibly TRBD1 for D (6 bases). There are 14 residues in the CDR3. With 2 bases removed from V and 9 bases from J, the gap between germline ends came to 14 bases. Germline assignment: CDR1 LGHNA and CDR2 YNFKEQ. This CDR3 is CASSQRGSDGEQFF. CDR3 nucleotides: TGTGCCAGCAGCCAAAGGGGGTCGGACGGTGAGCAGTTCTTC.

This clonotype was observed at least ten times. The CDR3 sequence: CASSVGEGSFYEQYF. The CDR3 DNA follows: TGTGCCAGCAGCGTTGGGGAGGGGTCCTTCTACGAGCAGTACTTC. This chain joins TRBV13 and TRBJ2-7; the match to TRBD2 covers 7 bases. Trimming at V came to 5 bases and at J to 3 bases, leaving 10 bases not matched to a gene. This CDR3 is built from 15 residues. Per the germline V gene, CDR1 is PRHDT and CDR2 is FYEKMQ (reference sequence).

This clonotype was found a few times. The chain carries TRBV25-1 and TRBJ1-4; 7 bases match TRBD1. The CDR3 is 16 residues long. The V gene's germline CDR1 is MGHDK and CDR2 SYGVNS. The trim removed 2 bases at V and 8 bases at J, leaving 11 bases unmatched. CDR3 nucleotide sequence: TGTGCCAGCAGTGAACACCACAGGGGCAGAGGGGAAAAACTGTTTTTT. This translates into CASSEHHRGRGEKLFF.

This clonotype has ten or more counts. The chain carries TRBV5-1 and TRBJ2-6; D gene unclear. Trimming removed 0 bases from V and 5 bases from J, with 3 bases in between. This CDR3 has 13 amino acids. The germline V gene has CDR1 SGHRS and CDR2 YFSETQ. The DNA for the CDR3 is TGCGCCAGCAGCTTGGCTCGGGCCAACGTCCTGACTTTC. Amino acids: CASSLARANVLTF.

This clonotype has ten or more counts. This chain connects TRBV6-6 to TRBJ2-3; D perhaps matches TRBD1 (5 bases). The CDR3 spans 14 residues. Trimming shortened V by 9 bases and J by 0 bases, and 13 bases separated the two germline ends. In germline, CDR1 is MNHNY, CDR2 SVGAGI (reference sequence). In nucleotides, the CDR3 is TGTGCCAGTGCGACAGTATATAGCACAGATACGCAGTATTTT. Translated, it gives CASATVYSTDTQYF.

As concerns this clonotype: Since a much larger clone is just one base distant, this may be a read error. The chain carries TRBV5-3 and TRBJ1-2; a possible D gene is TRBD1 (6 bases). TRBV5-3 is labeled an ORF, and its function is uncertain. The CDR3 length is 13 residues. Here the CDR3 DNA reads TGTGCCAGCAGGGGCAGGGCGAACTATGGCCACACCTTC. This sequence encodes CASRGRANYGHTF.

This clonotype showed up many times. This chain uses TRBV4-2 with TRBJ2-7, with TRBD1 as a possible D gene (6 bases). The CDR3 is 16 residues long. The V and J ends lost 0 bases and 3 bases respectively, with 15 bases between them. CDR1 LGHNA and CDR2 YNFKEQ come from the germline V gene. The CDR3 spells CASSQEGVAGVYEQYF. The CDR3 coding sequence is TGTGCCAGCAGCCAAGAGGGGGTGGCAGGGGTCTACGAGCAGTACTTC.

To note about this clonotype: This may come from a read error, since a much larger clone is one base off. This chain uses TRBV24-1 with TRBJ2-1; D gene uncertain. The CDR3 contains 15 residues. V was trimmed by 0 bases and J by 4 bases, leaving 9 bases between them. CDR1 is KGHDR, CDR2 SFDVKD, per germline. This chain's CDR3 is CATSDLVTPYNEQFF. CDR3 coding DNA: TGTGCCACCAGTGATTTGGTGACGCCTTACAATGAGCAGTTCTTC.